The rows below give T cell receptor beta chains drawn from one sample of a study of cytomegalovirus exposure and HLA in healthy donors. Sequenced by immunoSEQ multiplex PCR; TCRdb stores in-frame clones only, minus some. There are roughly 180,000 clones in the sample; around nine tenths occur only once, and around 7.2% lies in the top ten. Sequencing input: PBMCs. Source of these receptors: a man younger than 40 in good health and CMV-seropositive. CDR3s include the opening cysteine and the closing phenylalanine or tryptophan. D genes are given only for firm matches. The size of a clone is reported for some rows only, either as once, few or many, or as a class for expanded clones.

once TRBJ1-4 TRBV4-3 . CASSQDTANEKLFF TGCGCCAGCAGCCAAGATACAGCTAATGAAAAACTGTTTTTT
. TRBJ2-1 TRBV9 . CASDERGVGNEQFF TGTGCCAGTGATGAGAGGGGTGTAGGCAATGAGCAGTTCTTC
. TRBJ1-5 TRBV19 . CASSMAHDSNQPQHF TGTGCCAGTAGTATGGCTCATGATAGCAATCAGCCCCAGCATTTT
. TRBJ2-3 TRBV5-1 . CASSLVSGTFTDTQYF TGCGCCAGCAGCTTGGTCTCGGGCACCTTCACAGATACGCAGTATTTT
. TRBJ1-1 TRBV28 TRBD1 CASSAWTGHNTEAFF TGTGCCAGCAGTGCCTGGACAGGGCACAACACTGAAGCTTTCTTT
. TRBJ1-4 TRBV6-5 . CASSPGDEKLFF TGTGCCAGCAGTCCCGGAGATGAAAAACTGTTTTTT
. TRBJ2-2 TRBV11-2 TRBD1 CASSRDRVNTGELFF TGTGCCAGCAGCCGGGACAGGGTGAACACCGGGGAGCTGTTTTTT
. TRBJ2-5 TRBV11-2 . CASSRSGGTGKETQYF TGTGCCAGCAGCCGTTCCGGTGGAACAGGGAAGGAGACCCAGTACTTC
. TRBJ1-3 TRBV19 . CAVRDIFSGNTIYF TGTGCCGTCCGGGACATCTTCTCTGGAAACACCATATATTTT
. TRBJ1-5 TRBV6-1 . CASSPEASSNQPQHF TGTGCCAGCAGCCCCGAGGCTTCTAGCAATCAGCCCCAGCATTTT
once TRBJ1-1 TRBV19 . CASSSRDMNTEAFF TGTGCCAGTAGTTCCAGGGATATGAACACTGAAGCTTTCTTT
. TRBJ2-5 TRBV5-1 . CASSLIREETQYF TGCGCCAGCAGCTTAATCCGGGAAGAGACCCAGTACTTC
once TRBJ2-2 TRBV7-9 . CASSLDTHRELFF TGTGCCAGCAGCTTAGACACCCATAGGGAGCTGTTTTTT
. TRBJ1-5 TRBV28 TRBD1 CASSLQGAFGSNQPQHF TGTGCCAGCAGTTTACAGGGGGCGTTTGGGAGCAATCAGCCCCAGCATTTT
. TRBJ1-2 TRBV29-1 . CSVEWGGYTF TGCAGCGTTGAGTGGGGTGGCTACACCTTC
. TRBJ2-3 TRBV11-2 . CASTNNNGGAADTQYF TGTGCCAGCACCAACAATAATGGGGGGGCGGCAGATACGCAGTATTTT
. TRBJ1-5 TRBV10-1 . CASLSRNNQPQHF TGCGCCAGCTTGTCCAGAAACAATCAGCCCCAGCATTTT
. TRBJ2-7 TRBV11-2 TRBD1 CASRVTGGEQYF TGTGCCAGCAGGGTGACAGGGGGCGAGCAGTACTTC
. TRBJ2-1 TRBV5-4 TRBD2 CASSVTSGRARGEQFF TGTGCCAGCAGCGTCACTAGCGGGAGGGCCAGGGGTGAGCAGTTCTTC
. TRBJ2-7 TRBV27 . CASSFAQIGYEQYF TGTGCCAGCAGTTTTGCTCAAATTGGCTACGAGCAGTACTTC
once TRBJ2-3 TRBV9 . CASSGRADSSTDTQYF TGTGCCAGCAGCGGGCGGGCAGACTCTAGCACAGATACGCAGTATTTT
. TRBJ2-7 TRBV5-1 TRBD1 CASSLGGTGAEQYF TGCGCCAGCAGCTTGGGTGGGACAGGGGCCGAGCAGTACTTC